The 30 T cell receptor beta chains in this list originate from one sample, sequenced in a study of T cells in Graves' hyperthyroidism and ophthalmopathy. The CDR3 regions of TCR beta were amplified from RNA transcripts. The HTBI set primed first-round TCR CDR3 RT-PCR. TCRdb used MiXCR to reprocess the multiplex PCR reads, holding one entry per CDR3 protein. This table has approximately 400,000 distinct CDR3 sequences, 25% appearing once. Sample: blood. The receptor set was obtained from a man aged 50-60 years with Graves' hyperthyroidism.

Remarks on this clonotype: It may be a read error: a sequence one base away is much more abundant. J is TRBJ2-6 and V is TRBV6-2 or TRBV6-3; 7 nucleotides agree with TRBD2. This CDR3 comprises 15 residues. Trimming at V came to 7 bases and at J to 2 bases, leaving 5 bases not matched to a gene. Germline-derived CDR1 and CDR2 are MNHEY and SVGEGT. DNA for the CDR3: TGTGCCAGCAATCGCGGGAGTCCTGGGGCCAACGTCCTGACTTTC. Its protein is CASNRGSPGANVLTF.

The table lists this clonotype with a few counts. This chain uses TRBV6-2 or TRBV6-3 with TRBJ2-7; D may be TRBD1 (6 bases). V was pared by 7 bases and J by 4 bases, with 20 bases between. This CDR3 spans 15 amino acids. Germline V gene lookup returns CDR1 MNHEY and CDR2 SVGEGT. The CDR3 nucleotides read TGTGCCAGCACTCTGGGGGCAGTTGAGAGATACGAGCAGTACTTC. Amino acid sequence: CASTLGAVERYEQYF.

This chain connects TRBV6-1 to TRBJ2-5, with unresolved D. V lost 5 bases and J lost 3, with 10 bases in between. CDR1 and CDR2 from the germline V gene are MNHNS and SASEGT. There are 13 residues in the CDR3. This CDR3 is CASSLLYKETQYF. CDR3 nucleotide sequence: TGTGCCAGCAGTTTACTTTACAAAGAGACCCAGTACTTC.

J is TRBJ2-3 and V is TRBV24-1; TRBD2 might be the D (6 bases). The CDR3 runs to 14 residues. Germline V gene lookup returns CDR1 KGHDR and CDR2 SFDVKD. V dropped 3 bases and J dropped 7 bases, with 13 bases sitting between them. CDR3 in DNA: TGTGCCACCAGTGATGAAAGACGGGGGAATACGCAGTATTTT. Its translation is CATSDERRGNTQYF.

This clonotype came up a few times. In DNA form, the CDR3 reads TGTGCCAGCAGCGTAGGCAGCGGTCCCGGGCGGACCGAGCAGTACTTC. Protein: CASSVGSGPGRTEQYF. This sequence joins TRBV9 and TRBJ2-7, with a weak D call TRBD2 (5 bases). The CDR3 spans 16 residues. Germline V gene lookup returns CDR1 SGDLS and CDR2 YYNGEE. Trimming cost V 0 bases and J 6 bases, with 19 bases left between them.

This clonotype was seen a handful of times. This chain links TRBV6-1 with TRBJ2-7, with D perhaps TRBD2 (5 bases). Germline-derived CDR1 and CDR2 are MNHNS and SASEGT. V lost 6 bases and J 7 bases, leaving 10 bases between the germline ends. The CDR3 is 11 amino acids. This CDR3 is CASRESGEQYF. The CDR3 DNA is TGTGCCAGCAGGGAATCGGGGGAGCAGTACTTC.

This clonotype showed up just a few times. The chain links TRBV5-1 to TRBJ2-1; D ambiguous. The CDR3 runs to 17 residues. V shed 4 bases and J shed 4 bases, with 21 bases lying between them. Germline lookup yields CDR1 SGHRS and CDR2 YFSETQ. The CDR3 protein is CASSRYTDLGSYNEQFF. The CDR3 nucleotides read TGCGCCAGCAGCCGATACACAGATCTCGGTTCTTACAATGAGCAGTTCTTC.

This clonotype was picked up a small number of times. The chain combines TRBV7-9 with TRBJ2-3; D is unclear. Germline V gives CDR1 SEHNR, CDR2 FQNEAQ (reference sequence). The germline V and J ends were trimmed by 3 bases and 6 bases, with 7 bases remaining between them. The CDR3 spans 12 residues. In DNA, the CDR3 is TGTGCCAGCAGCTTTGGTTTTGATACGCAGTATTTT. Amino acids: CASSFGFDTQYF.

There are a few counts of this clonotype. The V and J genes are TRBV10-3 and TRBJ2-7, with TRBD2 matching over 13 bases. This CDR3 spans 17 amino acids. CDR1 is ENHRY, CDR2 SYGVKD, per germline. With 2 bases clipped from V and 7 bases from J, the junction kept 11 bases outside the gene matches. The CDR3 here is CAISEKTSGRTPGEQYF. CDR3 coding DNA: TGTGCCATCAGTGAGAAGACTAGCGGGAGGACCCCGGGGGAGCAGTACTTC.

The CDR3 is CASSLLAGGSIQYF. In DNA, the CDR3 is TGTGCCAGCAGCCTTCTAGCGGGAGGTAGCATTCAGTACTTC. This sequence joins TRBV6-2 or TRBV6-3 and TRBJ2-4; 11 nucleotides align to TRBD2. The CDR3 extends over 14 amino acids. Germline CDR1 and CDR2: MNHEY and SVGEGT. The ends lost 6 bases at V and 9 bases at J; junction bases unmatched: 7.

This clonotype appeared a few times. This chain joins TRBV5-6 and TRBJ2-2, with D perhaps TRBD1 (6 bases). The CDR3 is made up of 15 amino acids. Germline V CDR1 and CDR2: SGHDT, YYEEEE. Trimming cost V 1 base and J 1 base, with 8 bases left between them. DNA for the CDR3: TGTGCCAGCAGCTTGAAGACAGGGAACACCGGGGAGCTGTTTTTT. Amino acids: CASSLKTGNTGELFF.

About this clonotype itself: The junction departs from germline at one end; a sequencing error may be responsible. The DNA for the CDR3 is TGTGCCAGCAGTCCAGGGGTTCGAAATTACCAGGTCATGGAGACCCAGTACTTC. This gives the protein CASSPGVRNYQVMETQYF. The chain couples TRBV5-1 to TRBJ2-5; possible D gene TRBD1, 6 bases. CDR3 length: 18 amino acids. Per germline, CDR1 SGHRS and CDR2 YFSETQ.

This clonotype was seen more than once but under ten times. The chain has TRBV3-1 and TRBJ1-5; TRBD1 aligns across 7 bases. This CDR3 has 14 residues. V trimming: 1 base; J trimming: 9 bases; junction bases outside the gene matches: 6. The germline CDR1 and CDR2 sequences are LGHDT and YNNKEL (reference sequence). CDR3 residues: CASSQGQGGLPQHF. CDR3 bases: TGTGCCAGCAGCCAAGGACAGGGCGGCCTGCCCCAGCATTTT.

This clonotype has just a few counts. The chain links TRBV28 to TRBJ1-5; D is unresolved. The CDR3 is 13 residues long. Between the trimmed V and J ends, which lost 7 bases and 5 bases, there was a span of 12 bases. From germline, CDR1 is MDHEN and CDR2 SYDVKM. CDR3 in DNA: TGTGCCAGCATGGATAGGCGAGATCAGCCCCAGCATTTT. This codes for CASMDRRDQPQHF.

This clonotype was detected a few times. The rearrangement uses TRBV5-1 and TRBJ2-1; no definite D call. With 3 bases removed from V and 8 bases from J, the gap between germline ends came to 9 bases. Germline loops: CDR1 SGHRS, CDR2 YFSETQ. The CDR3 sequence is 12 residues long. CDR3 bases: TGCGCCAGCAGCTGGAATAACGATGAGCAGTTCTTC. Translating it yields CASSWNNDEQFF.

The chain combines TRBV6-5 with TRBJ1-2; D is unclear. The V and J ends lost 2 bases and 7 bases respectively, with 8 bases between them. Germline CDR1 and CDR2: MNHEY and SVGAGI. The CDR3 covers 12 residues. CDR3 bases: TGTGCCAGCAGTTACCGCGGGTTTGGCTACACCTTC. Its translation is CASSYRGFGYTF.

The CDR3 nucleotides are TGTGCCAGCAGCCAGCGCGCGAACCAGCCCCAGCATTTT. Its translation is CASSQRANQPQHF. The rearrangement uses TRBV7-2 and TRBJ1-5; D gene ambiguous. Between the trimmed V and J ends, which lost 5 bases and 7 bases, there was a span of 12 bases. CDR1 and CDR2 (germline): SGHTA, FQGNSA. The CDR3 loop spans 13 amino acids.

This clonotype has a single count. The gene calls are TRBV7-2 and TRBJ1-5; D possibly corresponds to TRBD1 (6 bases). Germline values: CDR1 SGHTA, CDR2 FQGNSA. The CDR3 runs 14 residues. V was pared by 4 bases and J by 6 bases, with 13 bases between. The CDR3: CASSSRGGPQPQHF. The CDR3 DNA sequence: TGTGCCAGCAGCTCCCGAGGGGGGCCTCAGCCCCAGCATTTT.

In its sample, this clonotype was seen a few times. V gene TRBV24-1 combines with J gene TRBJ2-3; 8 bases are shared with TRBD1. The CDR3 sequence is 17 residues long. Germline loops: CDR1 KGHDR, CDR2 SFDVKD. V was clipped by 2 bases and J by 10 bases; unmatched bases: 16. CDR3 bases: TGTGCCACCAGTGATTCAGGGGGCGCGTGGGGTAGTAGCCCGCAGTATTTT. Its translation: CATSDSGGAWGSSPQYF.

This chain joins TRBV28 and TRBJ2-7, with 11 positions matching TRBD2. V lost 4 bases to trimming and J lost 8 bases; unmatched junction nucleotides: 7. CDR3 size: 14 residues. The germline CDR1 and CDR2 sequences are MDHEN and SYDVKM. The CDR3 loop reads CASSSLAGALQQYF. CDR3 DNA: TGTGCCAGCAGTTCACTAGCGGGAGCCCTACAGCAGTACTTC.

This clonotype showed up many times. The rearrangement uses TRBV2 and TRBJ1-1, with D unresolved. This CDR3 is 11 amino acids long. Trimming removed 4 bases from V and 7 bases from J, with 7 bases in between. CDR1 and CDR2 (germline): SNHLY, FYNNEI. Here the CDR3 reads CASSVGLEAFF. In nucleotides, the CDR3 is TGTGCCAGCAGTGTAGGACTTGAAGCTTTCTTT.

The CDR3 region has the DNA TGTGCCATCAGTGTGGAGAAGAACTATGGCTACACCTTC. Its translation: CAISVEKNYGYTF. The chain has TRBV10-3 and TRBJ1-2; D uncertain. CDR3 size: 13 residues. V lost 4 bases, J lost 2 bases, and 8 bases lay in between. Germline V CDR1 and CDR2: ENHRY, SYGVKD.

The chain couples TRBV7-9 to TRBJ2-7; 7 bases line up with TRBD1. Germline values: CDR1 SEHNR, CDR2 FQNEAQ (reference sequence). This CDR3 has 16 amino acids. V shed 3 bases and J 2 bases; nucleotides not matched to a gene: 10. The CDR3 region has the DNA TGTGCCAGCAGCTTGACAGGGTCCTCGGTGGCCTACGAGCAGTACTTC. This translates into CASSLTGSSVAYEQYF.

The chain uses TRBV6-1 and TRBJ1-6; D gene unclear. The germline CDR1 and CDR2 sequences are MNHNS and SASEGT. V was clipped by 5 bases and J by 7 bases, with 18 bases between them. This CDR3 is 16 amino acids long. The CDR3 DNA sequence: TGTGCCAGCAGTTTCGATCCGGGAGGCAAGAATTCACCCCTCCACTTT. Translating gives CASSFDPGGKNSPLHF.

This clonotype was seen a handful of times. This chain uses TRBV5-5 with TRBJ2-3; D possibly corresponds to TRBD2 (6 bases). Per germline, CDR1 SGHKS and CDR2 YYEKEE (reference sequence). Trimming cost V 2 bases and J 0 bases, with 10 bases left between them. This CDR3 comprises 15 residues. DNA of the CDR3: TGTGCCAGCAGCTTTGGTGGAGGGAGCACAGATACGCAGTATTTT. It encodes CASSFGGGSTDTQYF.

As concerns this clonotype: Possible read error: a much larger clone is one base away. The chain employs TRBV7-3 and TRBJ2-1, with a tentative D call TRBD2 (5 bases). Germline loops: CDR1 SGHTA, CDR2 FQGTGA. The V gene lost 5 bases and the J gene lost 10 bases, with 18 bases spanning the gap. The CDR3 spans 14 residues. Here the CDR3 DNA reads TGTGCCAGCAGCAGCGGAACTGGCATTGCGGAGCAGTTCTTC. It translates to CASSSGTGIAEQFF.

In its sample, this clonotype was seen a few times. The chain combines TRBV6-2 or TRBV6-3 with TRBJ2-2; 7 bases fit TRBD1. This CDR3 has 14 amino acids. The junction had 5 bases not matched to a gene; V was cut back by 6 bases and J by 4 bases. Per the germline V gene, CDR1 is MNHEY and CDR2 is SVGEGT. CDR3 DNA: TGTGCCAGCAGCCGGGCAGGGGGCACCGGGGAGCTGTTTTTT. Its protein product is CASSRAGGTGELFF.

This clonotype appeared many times. The rearrangement links TRBV28 to TRBJ2-5; 8 nucleotides align to TRBD2. The CDR3 is made up of 15 amino acids. V lost 4 bases to trimming and J lost 5 bases; unmatched junction nucleotides: 9. The V gene's germline CDR1 is MDHEN and CDR2 SYDVKM. The CDR3 sequence is CASSSTRVAGETQYF. CDR3 nucleotide sequence: TGTGCCAGCAGTTCCACCAGGGTAGCGGGGGAGACCCAGTACTTC.

The chain has TRBV13 and TRBJ2-7; 11 nucleotides agree with TRBD2. The CDR3 runs 15 residues. Per the germline V gene, CDR1 is PRHDT and CDR2 is FYEKMQ (reference sequence). The trim removed 5 bases at V and 2 bases at J, leaving 5 bases unmatched. CDR3 sequence reads: CASSTPTSGTYEQYF. Here the CDR3 DNA reads TGTGCCAGCAGCACCCCGACTAGCGGGACCTACGAGCAGTACTTC.

This clonotype was found many times. The rearrangement links TRBV7-2 to TRBJ2-7, with TRBD2 identical over 9 bases. This CDR3 is built from 16 residues. Trimming at V came to 2 bases and at J to 5 bases, leaving 10 bases not matched to a gene. Germline V lookup: CDR1 SGHTA, CDR2 FQGNSA. The CDR3 DNA is TGTGCCAGCAGCTTATCGTGGAGTAGCGGGAGAAACGAGCAGTACTTC. Protein: CASSLSWSSGRNEQYF.